Listed here are 12 T cell receptor beta chains from one sample, sequenced in a study of Ad26.COV2.S vaccination and SARS-CoV-2 variants. Clones were read by immunoSEQ multiplex PCR, and TCRdb kept only the in-frame ones, dropping some. In the table there are 440,000 or so clones, 80% to 95% of which are singletons. The treatment was: some 20 received Ad26.COV2.S at low or high dose, single or two shots; 5 received placebo; per-sample allocation not given. All samples were drawn on day 63, counting from the first vaccine or placebo injection. Source: peripheral blood, taken in a trial of Ad26.COV2.S vaccine versus placebo. These receptors came from a person between 18 and 60 years old who received the Ad26.COV2.S COVID-19 vaccine or a placebo.

The V and J genes are TRBV7-9 and TRBJ2-3; D possibly corresponds to TRBD1 (5 bases). V was cut by 0 bases and J by 3 bases, with 13 bases left in between. CDR1 and CDR2 (germline): SEHNR, FQNEAQ (reference sequence). The CDR3 spans 16 residues. The CDR3: CASSLALGRVTDTQYF. The CDR3 DNA sequence: TGTGCCAGCAGCTTAGCGCTCGGCAGGGTAACAGATACGCAGTATTTT.

The CDR3 nucleotides are TGTGCCAGCAGTTACTCGCGGGGGGACGGCTATGGCTACACCTTC. Translating it yields CASSYSRGDGYGYTF. The V and J genes are TRBV6-2 or TRBV6-3 and TRBJ1-2, with D possibly being TRBD1 (5 bases). CDR1 and CDR2 from the germline V gene are MNHEY and SVGEGT. The CDR3 length is 15 residues. The V end lost 0 bases, the J end lost 4 bases, and 12 bases lay between the germline ends.

The chain uses TRBV5-1 and TRBJ2-4; D tentatively reads TRBD1 or TRBD2 (5 bases each). Trimming removed 0 bases from V and 0 bases from J, with 10 bases in between. Germline V gives CDR1 SGHRS, CDR2 YFSETQ. The CDR3 totals 16 residues. The CDR3: CASSLAGALAKNIQYF. The CDR3, as DNA: TGCGCCAGCAGCTTGGCCGGGGCCTTAGCCAAAAACATTCAGTACTTC. The whole variable domain, remainder taken from reference TRBV5-1 and TRBJ2-4, is KAGVTQTPRYLIKTRGQQVTLSCSPISGHRSVSWYQQTPGQGLQFLFEYFSETQRNKGNFPGRFSGRQFSNSRSEMNVSTLELGDSALYLCASSLAGALAKNIQYFGAGTRLSVL.

V and J are TRBV29-1 and TRBJ2-7; TRBD1 aligns across 9 bases. Germline CDR1 reads SQVTM; CDR2 reads ANQGSEA. Losses at the gene ends were 6 bases for V and 4 bases for J; bases not matched to a gene: 10. This CDR3 has 14 residues. CDR3 sequence reads: CSVAQGAGYYEQYF. In DNA form, the CDR3 reads TGCAGCGTGGCACAGGGGGCAGGATATTACGAGCAGTACTTC.

The chain links TRBV7-6 to TRBJ2-5; no definite D call. The CDR3 loop spans 20 amino acids. Trimming left V 3 bases short and J 2 bases short, with 28 bases between. Looked up from germline, CDR1 is SGHVS and CDR2 is FNYEAQ. The CDR3, as DNA: TGTGCCAGCAGCTTGTTTATTCGGCAGGAGAGTCGACATCTTCAAGAGACCCAGTACTTC. Translating gives CASSLFIRQESRHLQETQYF.

The rearrangement joins TRBV6-5 to TRBJ2-1, with a tentative D call TRBD2 (7 bases). This CDR3 region has 16 residues. Germline-derived CDR1 and CDR2 are MNHEY and SVGAGI. V lost 0 bases to trimming and J lost 7 bases, with 16 bases between them. CDR3 residues: CASSYSRWGGLNEQFF. DNA for the CDR3: TGTGCCAGCAGTTACTCGAGGTGGGGGGGCCTTAATGAGCAGTTCTTC.

This chain joins TRBV11-2 and TRBJ2-5; D gene ambiguous. V lost 1 base and J 2 bases, leaving 8 bases between the germline ends. This CDR3 is built from 14 residues. Per the germline V gene, CDR1 is SGHAT and CDR2 is FQNNGV. As DNA, the CDR3 is TGTGCCAGCAGCTTAGGCCGGGTGCAAGAGACCCAGTACTTC. Translation gives CASSLGRVQETQYF. The entire variable domain, with the rest obtained from reference TRBV11-2 and TRBJ2-5, is as follows: EAGVAQSPRYKIIEKRQSVAFWCNPISGHATLYWYQQILGQGPKLLIQFQNNGVVDDSQLPKDRFSAERLKGVDSTLKIQPAKLEDSAVYLCASSLGRVQETQYFGPGTRLLVL.

This rearrangement joins TRBV14 to TRBJ2-7; D assignment may be TRBD1 or TRBD2 (5 bases each). The CDR3 loop spans 16 amino acids. CDR1 is SGHDN, CDR2 FVKESK, per germline. Trimming pared 4 bases from V and 3 bases from J, leaving 19 bases between. CDR3 residues: CASSREVVGDLYEQYF. CDR3 in DNA: TGTGCCAGCAGCCGAGAGGTGGTAGGGGACCTCTACGAGCAGTACTTC.

The chain combines TRBV19 with TRBJ1-1; 8 positions agree with TRBD1. Germline V gene sequence: CDR1 LNHDA, CDR2 SQIVND (reference sequence). The CDR3 is made up of 13 amino acids. V lost 2 bases, J lost 7 bases, and 3 bases stayed unmatched. The DNA for the CDR3 is TGTGCCAGTAGTATATCGGACAGGGATGAAGCTTTCTTT. It yields the protein CASSISDRDEAFF.

The CDR3 spells CASRDSVDPYEQYF. DNA for the CDR3: TGTGCCAGCAGGGATTCGGTAGATCCCTACGAGCAGTACTTC. The V call is TRBV27, the J call TRBJ2-7; D call uncertain. The CDR3 totals 14 residues. Germline loops: CDR1 MNHEY, CDR2 SMNVEV (reference sequence). V was trimmed by 6 bases and J by 2 bases, leaving 14 bases between them.

The gene calls are TRBV18 and TRBJ2-5; D unclear. The germline gives CDR1 KGHSH, CDR2 LQKENI. This CDR3 has 14 amino acids. V was clipped by 1 base and J by 0 bases, with 6 bases between them. For the CDR3, the DNA is TGTGCCAGCTCACCACGAACATACCAAGAGACCCAGTACTTC. Protein sequence: CASSPRTYQETQYF.

The chain joins TRBV28 to TRBJ1-5, with D unresolved. The CDR3 has 11 amino acids. V was pared by 5 bases and J by 9 bases, with 8 bases between. Germline V gene data show CDR1 as MDHEN and CDR2 as SYDVKM. The CDR3 sequence: CASSLVGPQHF. DNA for the CDR3: TGTGCCAGCAGTCTCGTGGGGCCCCAGCATTTT.